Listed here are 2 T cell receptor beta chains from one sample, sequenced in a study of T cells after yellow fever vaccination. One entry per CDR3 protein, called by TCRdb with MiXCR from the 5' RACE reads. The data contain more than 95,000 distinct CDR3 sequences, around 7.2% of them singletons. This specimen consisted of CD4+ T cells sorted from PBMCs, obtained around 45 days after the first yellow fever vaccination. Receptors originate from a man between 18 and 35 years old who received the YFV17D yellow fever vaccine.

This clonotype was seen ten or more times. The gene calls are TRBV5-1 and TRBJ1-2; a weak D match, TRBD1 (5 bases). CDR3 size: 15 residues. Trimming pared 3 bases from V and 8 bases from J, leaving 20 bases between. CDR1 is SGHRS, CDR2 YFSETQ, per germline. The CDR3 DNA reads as TGCGCCAGCAGCTGGGGTGGTGGGGCCGGTGCCGGCTACACCTTC. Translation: CASSWGGGAGAGYTF.

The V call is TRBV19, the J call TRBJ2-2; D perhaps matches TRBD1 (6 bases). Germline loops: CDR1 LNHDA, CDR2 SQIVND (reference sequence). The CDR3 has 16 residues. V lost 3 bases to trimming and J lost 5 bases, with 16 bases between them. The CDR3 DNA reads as TGTGCCAGTAGTATTTTTTGGGGGCAGAGGACCGGGGAGCTGTTTTTT. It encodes CASSIFWGQRTGELFF.